This passage covers 2 T cell receptor beta chains from one sample sequenced in a study of blood T cell repertoires in COVID-19. The method was immunoSEQ multiplex PCR; TCRdb's version includes in-frame clones alone and lacks a portion of them. The sample yields 300,000 to 400,000 clones, roughly 90% seen once. The sequencing sample was made of peripheral blood. The source is a woman between 25 and 40 years old with COVID-19, enrolled during active disease.

The chain couples TRBV10-3 to TRBJ1-1; D call uncertain. V was trimmed by 0 bases and J by 0 bases, leaving 11 bases between them. Germline V lookup: CDR1 ENHRY, CDR2 SYGVKD. The CDR3 is 16 amino acids. CDR3 nucleotide sequence: TGTGCCATCAGTGAGTCGAATGGAGCAATGAACACTGAAGCTTTCTTT. Residues: CAISESNGAMNTEAFF.

The count of this clone is one. The J gene is TRBJ1-6, the V gene TRBV6-1; TRBD1 is a possible D gene (5 bases). The CDR3 loop spans 14 amino acids. Per germline, CDR1 MNHNS and CDR2 SASEGT. The germline V and J ends were trimmed by 3 bases and 7 bases, with 10 bases remaining between them. As DNA, the CDR3 is TGTGCCAGCAGTGACAGGGCTGGGAATTCACCCCTCCACTTT. It yields the protein CASSDRAGNSPLHF.